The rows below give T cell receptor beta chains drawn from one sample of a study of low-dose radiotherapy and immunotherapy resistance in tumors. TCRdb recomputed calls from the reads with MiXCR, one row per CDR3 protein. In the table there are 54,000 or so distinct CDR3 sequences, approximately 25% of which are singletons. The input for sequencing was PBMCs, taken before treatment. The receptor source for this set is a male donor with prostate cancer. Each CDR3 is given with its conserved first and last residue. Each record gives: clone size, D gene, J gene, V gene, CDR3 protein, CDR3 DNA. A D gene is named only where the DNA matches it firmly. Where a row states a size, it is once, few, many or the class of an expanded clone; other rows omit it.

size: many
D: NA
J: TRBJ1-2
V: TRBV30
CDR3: CAWSVQGHGYTF
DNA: TGTGCCTGGAGTGTGCAGGGTCATGGCTACACCTTC

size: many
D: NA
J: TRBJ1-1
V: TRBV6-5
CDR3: CASQTYTEAFF
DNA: TGTGCCAGCCAAACTTACACTGAAGCTTTCTTT

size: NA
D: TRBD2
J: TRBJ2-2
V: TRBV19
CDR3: CASRTSWTRANTGELFF
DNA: TGTGCCAGTAGAACATCCTGGACTAGAGCTAACACCGGGGAGCTGTTTTTT

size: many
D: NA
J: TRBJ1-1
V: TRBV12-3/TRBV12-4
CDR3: CASRAHPNTEAFF
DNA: TGTGCCAGCAGAGCCCACCCGAACACTGAAGCTTTCTTT

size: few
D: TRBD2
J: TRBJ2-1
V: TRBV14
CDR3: CASSQVWSGRELFF
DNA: TGTGCCAGCAGCCAAGTTTGGAGCGGGAGGGAGCTGTTCTTC

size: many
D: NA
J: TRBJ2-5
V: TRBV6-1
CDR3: CASSAGQAQYF
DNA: TGTGCCAGCAGTGCCGGCCAGGCCCAGTACTTC

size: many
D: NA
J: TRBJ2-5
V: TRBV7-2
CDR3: CASSPRGTHPAQETQYF
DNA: TGTGCCAGCAGCCCTCGAGGTACGCACCCGGCTCAAGAGACCCAGTACTTC

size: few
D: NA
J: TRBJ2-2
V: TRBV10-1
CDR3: CASSEGANTGELFF
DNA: TGCGCCAGCAGTGAGGGGGCGAACACCGGGGAGCTGTTTTTT

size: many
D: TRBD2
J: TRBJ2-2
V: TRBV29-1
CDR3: CSAREGGTGELFF
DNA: TGCAGCGCGCGGGAGGGGGGCACCGGGGAGCTGTTTTTT

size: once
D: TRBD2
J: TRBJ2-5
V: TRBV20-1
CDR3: CSARDRIAGKRTQYF
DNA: TGCAGTGCTAGAGATCGGATAGCGGGGAAGAGGACCCAGTACTTC

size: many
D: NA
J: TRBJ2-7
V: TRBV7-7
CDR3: CASSPRGAYEQYF
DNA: TGTGCCAGCAGCCCCAGGGGAGCCTACGAGCAGTACTTC

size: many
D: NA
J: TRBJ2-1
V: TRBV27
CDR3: CASSGQPGRQFF
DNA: TGTGCCAGCAGTGGCCAGCCCGGGAGACAGTTCTTC

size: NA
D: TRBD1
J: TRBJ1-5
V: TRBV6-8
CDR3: CASRGTGGKNQPQHF
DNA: TGTGCCAGCAGGGGAACAGGGGGGAAGAATCAGCCCCAGCATTTT

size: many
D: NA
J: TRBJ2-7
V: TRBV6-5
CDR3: CASSYSFGTSSYEQYF
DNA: TGTGCCAGCAGTTACTCGTTCGGGACAAGCTCCTACGAGCAGTACTTC

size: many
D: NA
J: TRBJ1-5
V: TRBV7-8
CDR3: CASSLRGLSNQPQHF
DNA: TGTGCCAGCAGCTTAAGGGGGTTAAGCAATCAGCCCCAGCATTTT

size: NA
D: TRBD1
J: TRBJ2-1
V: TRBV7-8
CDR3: CASSPRTGGSYNEQFF
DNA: TGTGCCAGCAGCCCGAGGACAGGGGGCTCCTACAATGAGCAGTTCTTC

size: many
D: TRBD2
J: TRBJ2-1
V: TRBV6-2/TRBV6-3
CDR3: CASSYGTTGSGLNEQFF
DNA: TGTGCCAGCAGTTACGGGACTACCGGGTCGGGCCTCAATGAGCAGTTCTTC

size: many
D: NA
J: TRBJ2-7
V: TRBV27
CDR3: CASSFWSGGPYEQYF
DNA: TGTGCCAGCAGTTTCTGGAGTGGGGGGCCCTACGAGCAGTACTTC

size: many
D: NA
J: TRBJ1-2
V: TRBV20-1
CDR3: CSARGDLGTMLSLGYTF
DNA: TGCAGTGCTAGAGGGGACCTGGGGACTATGCTTAGTCTTGGCTACACCTTC

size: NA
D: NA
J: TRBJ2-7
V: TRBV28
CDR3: CASSPGTLPSIYEQYF
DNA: TGTGCCAGCAGCCCCGGAACTCTGCCTAGTATCTACGAGCAGTACTTC

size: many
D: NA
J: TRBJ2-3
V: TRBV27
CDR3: CASSFTGGGFTDTQYF
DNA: TGTGCCAGCAGTTTTACGGGGGGCGGGTTCACAGATACGCAGTATTTT

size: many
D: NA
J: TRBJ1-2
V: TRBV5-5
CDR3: CASSRAEGLEGYTF
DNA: TGTGCCAGCAGCAGAGCGGAGGGGCTAGAGGGCTACACCTTC

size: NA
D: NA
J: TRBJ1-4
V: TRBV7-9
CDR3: CASSGGQSSNEKLFF
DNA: TGTGCCAGCAGCGGTGGACAGTCCTCTAATGAAAAACTGTTTTTT

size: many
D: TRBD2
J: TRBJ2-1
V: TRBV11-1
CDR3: CASSLHPPSGGTLSYNEQFF
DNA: TGTGCCAGCAGCTTACATCCGCCTAGCGGGGGGACTCTCTCCTACAATGAGCAGTTCTTC

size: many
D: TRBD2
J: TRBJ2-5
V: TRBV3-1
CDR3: CASSPIAGPSETQYF
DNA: TGTGCCAGCAGCCCTATAGCGGGACCATCAGAGACCCAGTACTTC

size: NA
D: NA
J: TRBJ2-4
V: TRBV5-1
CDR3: CASSPMIKGRKPKNIQYF
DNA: TGCGCCAGCAGCCCGATGATAAAGGGACGTAAACCCAAAAACATTCAGTACTTC

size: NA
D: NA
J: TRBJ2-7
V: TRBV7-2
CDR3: CASSPDMGYEQYF
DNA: TGTGCCAGCAGCCCGGATATGGGTTACGAGCAGTACTTC

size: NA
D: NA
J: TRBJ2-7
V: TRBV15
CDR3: CATWGGQSFKQYF
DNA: TGTGCCACCTGGGGAGGACAGTCTTTTAAGCAGTACTTC

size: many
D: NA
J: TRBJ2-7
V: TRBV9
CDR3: CASSVAPRSYEQYF
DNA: TGTGCCAGCAGCGTAGCCCCCAGGTCCTACGAGCAGTACTTC

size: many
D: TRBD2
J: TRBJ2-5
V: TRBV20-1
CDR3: CCARPWTSGPGYYQETQYF
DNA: TGCTGTGCTAGACCCTGGACTAGCGGACCGGGGTATTACCAAGAGACCCAGTACTTC

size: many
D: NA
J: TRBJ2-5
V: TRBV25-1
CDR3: CASNPGTLSREAQYF
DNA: TGTGCCAGCAACCCCGGGACACTTTCAAGAGAGGCCCAGTACTTC

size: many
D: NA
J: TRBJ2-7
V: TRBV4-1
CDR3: CASSQLRTPGAYEQYF
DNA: TGCGCCAGCAGCCAACTTAGGACCCCCGGGGCCTACGAGCAGTACTTC

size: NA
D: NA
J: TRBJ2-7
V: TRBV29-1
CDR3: CSVEGSPYPEQYF
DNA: TGCAGCGTTGAAGGGTCCCCCTACCCCGAGCAGTACTTC

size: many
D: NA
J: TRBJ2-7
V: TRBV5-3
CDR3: CASSLRSSYEQYF
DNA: TGTGCCAGCAGCTTACGGAGCTCCTACGAGCAGTACTTC

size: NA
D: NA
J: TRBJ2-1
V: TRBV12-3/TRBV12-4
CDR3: CASSLWVEGLSYNEQFF
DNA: TGTGCCAGCAGTTTATGGGTCGAGGGTCTCTCCTACAATGAGCAGTTCTTC